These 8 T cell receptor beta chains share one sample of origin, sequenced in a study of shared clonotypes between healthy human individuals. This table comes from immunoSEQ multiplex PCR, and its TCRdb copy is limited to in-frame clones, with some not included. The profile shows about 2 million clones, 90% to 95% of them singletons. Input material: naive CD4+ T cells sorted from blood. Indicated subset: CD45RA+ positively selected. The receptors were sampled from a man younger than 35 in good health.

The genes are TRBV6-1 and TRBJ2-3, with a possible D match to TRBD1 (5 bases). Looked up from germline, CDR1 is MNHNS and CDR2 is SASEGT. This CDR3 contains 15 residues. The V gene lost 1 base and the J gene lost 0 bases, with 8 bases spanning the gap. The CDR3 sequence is CASSEVDSSTDTQYF. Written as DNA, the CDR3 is TGTGCCAGCAGTGAAGTCGACAGTAGCACAGATACGCAGTATTTT.

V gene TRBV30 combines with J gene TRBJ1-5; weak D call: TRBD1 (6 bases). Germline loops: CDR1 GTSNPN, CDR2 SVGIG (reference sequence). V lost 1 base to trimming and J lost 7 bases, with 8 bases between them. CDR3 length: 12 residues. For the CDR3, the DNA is TGTGCCTGGAGTGCAGGGGTCCAGCCCCAGCATTTT. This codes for CAWSAGVQPQHF.

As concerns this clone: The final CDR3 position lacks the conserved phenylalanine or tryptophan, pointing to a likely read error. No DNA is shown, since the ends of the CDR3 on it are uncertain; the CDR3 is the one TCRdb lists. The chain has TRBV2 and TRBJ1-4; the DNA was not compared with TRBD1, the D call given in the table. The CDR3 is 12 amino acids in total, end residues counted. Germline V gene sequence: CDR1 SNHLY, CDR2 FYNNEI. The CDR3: CASSPIPGIWAC.

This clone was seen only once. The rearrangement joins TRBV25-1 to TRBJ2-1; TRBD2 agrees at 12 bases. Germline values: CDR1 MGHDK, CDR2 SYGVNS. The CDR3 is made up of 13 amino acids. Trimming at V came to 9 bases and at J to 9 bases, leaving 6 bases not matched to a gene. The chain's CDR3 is CASLAGGQGEQFF. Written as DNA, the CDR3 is TGTGCCAGTCTAGCGGGAGGGCAAGGTGAGCAGTTCTTC. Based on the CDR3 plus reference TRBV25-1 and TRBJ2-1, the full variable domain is EADIYQTPRYLVIGTGKKITLECSQTMGHDKMYWYQQDPGMELHLIHYSYGVNSTEKGDLSSESTVSRIRTEHFPLTLESARPSHTSQYLCASLAGGQGEQFFGPGTRLTVL.

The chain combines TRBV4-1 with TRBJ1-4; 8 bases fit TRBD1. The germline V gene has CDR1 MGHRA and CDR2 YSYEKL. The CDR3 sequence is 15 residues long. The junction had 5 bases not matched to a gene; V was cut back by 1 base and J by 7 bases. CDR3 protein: CASSQGTGLSEKLFF. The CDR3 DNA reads TGCGCCAGCAGCCAAGGGACAGGGTTAAGTGAAAAACTGTTTTTT.

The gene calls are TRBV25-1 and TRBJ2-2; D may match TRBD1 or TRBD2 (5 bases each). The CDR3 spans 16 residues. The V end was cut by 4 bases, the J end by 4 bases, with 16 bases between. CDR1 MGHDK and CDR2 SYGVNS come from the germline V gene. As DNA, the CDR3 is TGTGCCAGCAGTGGAACAACTGGGACGGTCACCGGGGAGCTGTTTTTT. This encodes CASSGTTGTVTGELFF.

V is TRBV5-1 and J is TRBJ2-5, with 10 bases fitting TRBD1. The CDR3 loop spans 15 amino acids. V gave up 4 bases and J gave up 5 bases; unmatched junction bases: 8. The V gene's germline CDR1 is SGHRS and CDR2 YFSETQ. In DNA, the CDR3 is TGCGCCAGCAGCGTGGGACAGGGGCGCGGGGAGACCCAGTACTTC. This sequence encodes CASSVGQGRGETQYF. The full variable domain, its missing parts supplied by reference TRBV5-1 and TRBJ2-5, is KAGVTQTPRYLIKTRGQQVTLSCSPISGHRSVSWYQQTPGQGLQFLFEYFSETQRNKGNFPGRFSGRQFSNSRSEMNVSTLELGDSALYLCASSVGQGRGETQYFGPGTRLLVL.

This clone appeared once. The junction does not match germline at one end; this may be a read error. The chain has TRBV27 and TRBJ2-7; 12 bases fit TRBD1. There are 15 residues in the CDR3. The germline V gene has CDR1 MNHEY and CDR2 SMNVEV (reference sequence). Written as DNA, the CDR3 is TGTGCCAGCAGTTCACTCCGGGACAGGGGGCCCGGAGTGGACTTC. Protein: CASSSLRDRGPGVDF.